This note documents a single TCR beta chain sequence. What it binds is unknown. This sample was taken from a study of cytomegalovirus exposure and HLA in healthy donors. Study-wide results and limits: For cytomegalovirus status, the classifier reportedly gave diagnoses with high specificity and sensitivity. Researchers catalogued over 150 TCR beta chains as cytomegalovirus-associated.

With V trimmed by 4 bases and J by 1 base, 4 bases remained unmatched. Germline CDR1 reads SGHNT; CDR2 reads YYREEE (reference sequence). The CDR3 runs to 15 residues. TCRdb keeps only in-frame clones here, not all; method: immunoSEQ multiplex PCR. The table has approximately 200,000 clones, just over 85% seen once; the top ten hold 2.9%. The chain uses TRBV5-4 and TRBJ2-2; TRBD1 matches 7 bases. The sample taken for sequencing was PBMCs. The receptor was isolated from a young woman in good health and CMV-seronegative. CDR3 sequence reads: CASSQDRVNTGELFF. Here the CDR3 DNA reads TGTGCCAGCAGCCAAGACAGGGTGAACACCGGGGAGCTGTTTTTT.